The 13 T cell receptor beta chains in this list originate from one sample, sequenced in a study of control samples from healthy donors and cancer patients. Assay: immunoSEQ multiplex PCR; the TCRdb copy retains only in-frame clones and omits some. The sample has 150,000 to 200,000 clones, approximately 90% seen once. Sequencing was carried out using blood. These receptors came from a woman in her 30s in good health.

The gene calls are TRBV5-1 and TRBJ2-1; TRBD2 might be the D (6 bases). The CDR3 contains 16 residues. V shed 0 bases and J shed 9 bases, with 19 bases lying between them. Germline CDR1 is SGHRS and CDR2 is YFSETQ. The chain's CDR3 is CASSLGAGTLYPEQFF. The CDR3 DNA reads TGCGCCAGCAGCTTGGGGGCCGGGACTTTGTATCCTGAGCAGTTCTTC.

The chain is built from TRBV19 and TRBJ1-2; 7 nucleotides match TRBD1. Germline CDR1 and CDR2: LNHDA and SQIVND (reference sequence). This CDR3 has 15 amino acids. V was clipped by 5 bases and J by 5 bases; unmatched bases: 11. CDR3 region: CASSPPGQPYYGYTF. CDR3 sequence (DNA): TGTGCCAGTAGTCCTCCGGGACAGCCCTATTATGGCTACACCTTC.

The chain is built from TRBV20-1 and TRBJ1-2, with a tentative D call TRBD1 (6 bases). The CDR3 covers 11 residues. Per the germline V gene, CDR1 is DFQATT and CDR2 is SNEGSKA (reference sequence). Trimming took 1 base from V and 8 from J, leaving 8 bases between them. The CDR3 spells CSARAGAGYTF. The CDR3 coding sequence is TGCAGTGCTAGAGCAGGGGCCGGCTACACCTTC.

Written as DNA, the CDR3 is TGTGCCAGCAGCCCTCTCGGTGGGAACACTGAAGCTTTCTTT. Amino acid sequence: CASSPLGGNTEAFF. The genes are TRBV3-1 (or the pseudogene TRBV3-2) and TRBJ1-1; D call uncertain. The germline V and J ends were trimmed by 4 bases and 1 base, with 10 bases remaining between them. Germline-derived CDR1 and CDR2 are LGHDT and YNNKEL (reference sequence). The CDR3 loop spans 14 amino acids.

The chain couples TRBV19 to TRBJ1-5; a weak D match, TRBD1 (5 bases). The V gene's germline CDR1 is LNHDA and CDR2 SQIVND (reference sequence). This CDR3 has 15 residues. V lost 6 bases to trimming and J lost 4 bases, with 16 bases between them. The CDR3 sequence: CASRLSGNANQPQHF. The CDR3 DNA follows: TGTGCCAGTAGGCTGTCAGGGAATGCGAATCAGCCCCAGCATTTT.

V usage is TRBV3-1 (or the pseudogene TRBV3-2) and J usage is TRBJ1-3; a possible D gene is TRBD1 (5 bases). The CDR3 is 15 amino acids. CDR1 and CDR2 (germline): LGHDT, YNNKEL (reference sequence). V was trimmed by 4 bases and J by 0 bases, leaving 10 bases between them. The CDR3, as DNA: TGTGCCAGCAGCCCGGGGCACGTCTCTGGAAACACCATATATTTT. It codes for CASSPGHVSGNTIYF.

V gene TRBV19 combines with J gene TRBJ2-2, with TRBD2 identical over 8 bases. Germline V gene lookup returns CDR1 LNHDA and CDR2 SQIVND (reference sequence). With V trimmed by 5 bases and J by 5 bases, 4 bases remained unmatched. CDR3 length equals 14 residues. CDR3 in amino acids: CASSSGGRTGELFF. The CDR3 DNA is TGTGCCAGTAGTTCAGGCGGGAGGACCGGGGAGCTGTTTTTT.

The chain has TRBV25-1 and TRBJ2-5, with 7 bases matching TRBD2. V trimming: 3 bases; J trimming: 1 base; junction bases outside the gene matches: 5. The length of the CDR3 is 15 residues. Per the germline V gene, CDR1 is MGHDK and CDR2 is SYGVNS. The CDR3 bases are TGTGCCAGCAGTGACCTCCTAGCGGCCCAAGAGACCCAGTACTTC. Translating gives CASSDLLAAQETQYF.

This CDR3 is CASSPRDTHEQYF. CDR3 coding DNA: TGTGCCAGCTCACCAAGAGACACCCACGAGCAGTACTTC. This sequence joins TRBV18 and TRBJ2-7; D gene uncertain. The CDR3 consists of 13 residues. Germline-derived CDR1 and CDR2 are KGHSH and LQKENI. V lost 2 bases and J lost 5, with 10 bases in between.

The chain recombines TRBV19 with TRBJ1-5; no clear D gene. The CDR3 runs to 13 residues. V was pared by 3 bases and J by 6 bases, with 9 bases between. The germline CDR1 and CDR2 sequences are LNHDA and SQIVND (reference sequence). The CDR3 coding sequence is TGTGCCAGTAGTATTTGGGTGGGTCAGCCCCAGCATTTT. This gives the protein CASSIWVGQPQHF.

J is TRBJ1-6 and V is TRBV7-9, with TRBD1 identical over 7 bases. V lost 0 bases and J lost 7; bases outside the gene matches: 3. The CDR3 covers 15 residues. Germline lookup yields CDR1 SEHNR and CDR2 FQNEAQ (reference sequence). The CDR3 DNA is TGTGCCAGCAGCTTAGCTGCGACAGGGAATTCACCCCTCCACTTT. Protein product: CASSLAATGNSPLHF. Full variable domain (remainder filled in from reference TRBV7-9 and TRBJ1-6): DTGVSQNPRHKITKRGQNVTFRCDPISEHNRLYWYRQTLGQGPEFLTYFQNEAQLEKSRLLSDRFSAERPKGSFSTLEIQRTEQGDSAMYLCASSLAATGNSPLHFGNGTRLTVT.

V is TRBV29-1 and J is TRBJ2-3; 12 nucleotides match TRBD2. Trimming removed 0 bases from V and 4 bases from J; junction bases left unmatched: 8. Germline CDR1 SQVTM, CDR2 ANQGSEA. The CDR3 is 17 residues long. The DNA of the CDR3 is TGCAGCGTTGAAGAGGGTACTAGCGGGAGGTGGGCAGATACGCAGTATTTT. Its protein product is CSVEEGTSGRWADTQYF.

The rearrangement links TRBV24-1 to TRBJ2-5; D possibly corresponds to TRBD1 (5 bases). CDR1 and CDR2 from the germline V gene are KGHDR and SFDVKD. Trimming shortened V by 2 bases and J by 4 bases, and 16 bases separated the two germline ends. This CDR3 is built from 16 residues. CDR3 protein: CATSDSPRVGRETQYF. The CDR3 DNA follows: TGTGCCACCAGTGATTCCCCCAGGGTTGGTCGAGAGACCCAGTACTTC.